One sample yielded the 8 T cell receptor beta chains listed below, sequenced in a study of memory CD4+ T cells and cytomegalovirus serostatus. Here immunoSEQ multiplex PCR was the method, and the copy in TCRdb shows in-frame clones only, minus some. The sample has about 59,000 clones, roughly 77% seen once; the top ten hold more than 1%. The sort gate was single viable CD3+CD4+CD8-CD45RO+ cells for memory CD4+ T cells. What was sequenced was memory CD4+ T cells from blood. These receptors all stem from an adult in good health and CMV-seronegative.

This chain joins TRBV4-2 and TRBJ1-6; D gene ambiguous. Trimming shortened V by 0 bases and J by 4 bases, and 10 bases separated the two germline ends. In germline, CDR1 is LGHNA, CDR2 YNFKEQ. The CDR3 has 16 amino acids. The CDR3 nucleotides are TGTGCCAGCAGCCAAGATGAACGAGGGTATAATTCACCCCTCCACTTT. It encodes CASSQDERGYNSPLHF.

DNA for the CDR3: TGTGCCAGCAGCTTTGACAGCGGAACCGGATCGCCCCAGCATTTT. Translating gives CASSFDSGTGSPQHF. The chain couples TRBV11-1 to TRBJ1-5; tentatively, D is TRBD1 (5 bases). The CDR3 is 15 residues long. Germline V gene lookup returns CDR1 SGHAT and CDR2 FQDESV (reference sequence). V lost 3 bases and J lost 9, with 18 bases in between.

The chain has TRBV18 and TRBJ2-3, with D hard to call. There are 16 residues in the CDR3. The germline V and J ends were trimmed by 1 base and 2 bases, with 13 bases remaining between them. In germline, CDR1 is KGHSH, CDR2 LQKENI. CDR3 sequence: CASSPRRAPDTDTQYF. The DNA of the CDR3 is TGTGCCAGCTCACCACGTCGCGCACCCGACACAGATACGCAGTATTTT.

This chain links TRBV19 with TRBJ1-4; 8 positions agree with TRBD1. The V and J ends lost 6 bases and 8 bases, in that order; junction bases with no gene match: 8. The CDR3 covers 14 residues. Germline V CDR1 and CDR2: LNHDA, SQIVND (reference sequence). CDR3 sequence reads: CASRETGGGEKLFF. The CDR3 region has the DNA TGTGCCAGTAGAGAAACAGGGGGAGGGGAAAAACTGTTTTTT.

This chain links TRBV5-1 with TRBJ2-1, with TRBD1 matching 7 bases. Germline V gene lookup returns CDR1 SGHRS and CDR2 YFSETQ. Trimming at V came to 5 bases and at J to 5 bases, leaving 10 bases not matched to a gene. The CDR3 runs to 15 residues. The chain's CDR3 is CASRPRDRTNNEQFF. CDR3 nucleotides: TGCGCCAGCAGGCCTCGGGACAGAACAAACAATGAGCAGTTCTTC. The variable domain in full, with the rest retrieved from reference TRBV5-1 and TRBJ2-1, is KAGVTQTPRYLIKTRGQQVTLSCSPISGHRSVSWYQQTPGQGLQFLFEYFSETQRNKGNFPGRFSGRQFSNSRSEMNVSTLELGDSALYLCASRPRDRTNNEQFFGPGTRLTVL.

This clone has more than one count but fewer than ten. V gene TRBV4-2 combines with J gene TRBJ1-5; D is unclear. The CDR3 length is 15 residues. V was shortened by 1 base and J by 3 bases, with 10 bases between the two germline ends. Germline loops: CDR1 LGHNA, CDR2 YNFKEQ. The CDR3 nucleotides read TGTGCCAGCAGCCAAGTGTATGCTTACAATCAGCCCCAGCATTTT. Residues: CASSQVYAYNQPQHF.

The chain has TRBV7-3 and TRBJ2-3; 13 positions agree with TRBD2. CDR1 is SGHTA, CDR2 FQGTGA, per germline. This CDR3 contains 16 residues. After removal of 6 bases from V and 5 bases from J, the junction contained 8 bases not matched to a gene. CDR3 sequence reads: CASSQGLAGSGDTQYF. The CDR3 nucleotides are TGTGCCAGCAGTCAGGGACTAGCGGGATCAGGAGATACGCAGTATTTT. The full variable domain, in which reference TRBV7-3 and TRBJ2-3 provide the parts outside the CDR3, is GAGVSQTPSNKVTEKGKYVELRCDPISGHTALYWYRQSLGQGPEFLIYFQGTGAADDSGLPNDRFFAVRPEGSVSTLKIQRTERGDSAVYLCASSQGLAGSGDTQYFGPGTRLTVL.

The rearrangement joins TRBV6-4 to TRBJ1-1; no reliable D call. Germline values: CDR1 MRHNA, CDR2 SNTAGT. Trimming stripped 3 bases from V and 1 base from J, with 6 bases between. This CDR3 spans 13 amino acids. The CDR3 DNA follows: TGTGCCAGCAGTGATCGGCCGAACACTGAAGCTTTCTTT. The encoded protein is CASSDRPNTEAFF.